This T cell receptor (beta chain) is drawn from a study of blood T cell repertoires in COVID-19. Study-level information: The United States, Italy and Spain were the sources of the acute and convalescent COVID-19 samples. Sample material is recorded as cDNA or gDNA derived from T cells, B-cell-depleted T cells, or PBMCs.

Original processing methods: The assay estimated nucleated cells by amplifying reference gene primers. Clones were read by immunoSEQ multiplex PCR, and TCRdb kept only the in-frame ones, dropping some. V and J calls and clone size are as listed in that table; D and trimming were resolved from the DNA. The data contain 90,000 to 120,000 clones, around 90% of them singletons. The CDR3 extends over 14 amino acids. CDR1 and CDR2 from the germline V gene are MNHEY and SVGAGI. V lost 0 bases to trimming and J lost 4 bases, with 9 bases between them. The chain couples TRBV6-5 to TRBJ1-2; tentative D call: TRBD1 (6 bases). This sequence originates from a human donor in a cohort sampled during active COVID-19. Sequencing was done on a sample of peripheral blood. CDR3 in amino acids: CASSYSTRGYGYTF. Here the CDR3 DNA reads TGTGCCAGCAGTTACTCGACCAGGGGCTATGGCTACACCTTC.